One and the same sample provided the 19 T cell receptor beta chains below, sequenced in a study of T-cell memory formation after mild COVID-19. Via MiXCR, TCRdb re-called the 5' RACE reads, giving one row per CDR3 protein. This table holds some 600,000 distinct CDR3 sequences, roughly 17% found once. Input material: PBMCs or a T cell subset sorted from them (not recorded which). The receptors derive from an adult woman who had mild COVID-19 (a few samples of this study predate the infection). Cell type and time point are not known.

The J gene is TRBJ2-7, the V gene TRBV2; 12 positions match TRBD1. The germline V gene has CDR1 SNHLY and CDR2 FYNNEI. V gave up 2 bases and J gave up 7 bases; unmatched junction bases: 9. CDR3 length: 16 amino acids. CDR3 in amino acids: CASSEFSGQGAYEQYF. The CDR3 DNA sequence: TGTGCCAGCAGTGAATTTTCGGGACAGGGGGCGTATGAGCAGTACTTC. The variable domain in full, with the rest retrieved from reference TRBV2 and TRBJ2-7, is EPEVTQTPSHQVTQMGQEVILRCVPISNHLYFYWYRQILGQKVEFLVSFYNNEISEKSEIFDDQFSVERPDGSNFTLKIRSTKLEDSAMYFCASSEFSGQGAYEQYFGPGTRLTVT.

This clonotype was recorded a few times. This chain connects TRBV7-2 to TRBJ1-6, with 8 bases lining up with TRBD1. Trimming took 1 base from V and 9 from J; bases not matched to a gene: 11. CDR1 is SGHTA and CDR2 is FQGNSA in the germline V gene. This CDR3 spans 17 amino acids. CDR3 amino acids: CASSLVAGQGIGSPLHF. CDR3 in DNA: TGTGCCAGCAGCTTAGTTGCCGGACAGGGAATCGGTTCACCCCTCCACTTT.

This clonotype has just a few counts. The junction differs from germline at one of its ends, possibly a read error. The chain has TRBV7-7 and TRBJ2-5, with 10 bases matching TRBD2. Germline CDR1 is SSHAT and CDR2 is FNYEAQ (reference sequence). The CDR3 has 15 residues. The CDR3 coding sequence is TGTGCTAGCAGCTCCCTAGCGGGAGTTAAAGAGACCCAGTACTTC. It translates to CASSSLAGVKETQYF.

This chain joins TRBV7-2 and TRBJ2-1; 9 positions match TRBD2. J was trimmed by 9 bases and V by 5 bases; bases with no gene match: 11. CDR1 and CDR2 from the germline V gene are SGHTA and FQGNSA. The CDR3 sequence is 15 residues long. For the CDR3, the DNA is TGTGCCAGCAGCCCTTTAGCGGGAGAAGGCTCTGAGCAGTTCTTC. Protein: CASSPLAGEGSEQFF.

Only a few counts were recorded for this clonotype. The J gene is TRBJ2-3, the V gene TRBV7-9; 11 nucleotides agree with TRBD2. The germline CDR1 and CDR2 sequences are SEHNR and FQNEAQ (reference sequence). After removal of 5 bases from V and 4 bases from J, the junction contained 2 bases not matched to a gene. This CDR3 spans 14 amino acids. The CDR3 bases are TGTGCCAGCAGCAGACTAGCGGGGCCAGATACGCAGTATTTT. This gives the protein CASSRLAGPDTQYF.

This clonotype was observed a handful of times. This chain uses TRBV29-1 with TRBJ1-2; 10 bases are shared with TRBD1. The germline V gene encodes CDR1 SQVTM and CDR2 ANQGSEA. The CDR3 runs to 15 residues. The CDR3 region has the DNA TGCAGTTCTTTTGGACGGGACAGGGGCATCGATGGCTACACCTTC. Its translation is CSSFGRDRGIDGYTF.

This clonotype was observed at least ten times. The CDR3 DNA sequence: TGCGCCAGCAGCCAGAGTGGCAATCAGCCCCAGCATTTT. Translating gives CASSQSGNQPQHF. The chain employs TRBV5-1 and TRBJ1-5; D is uncertain. Germline CDR1 and CDR2: SGHRS and YFSETQ. Trimming removed 4 bases from V and 2 bases from J, with 7 bases in between. The CDR3 has 13 amino acids.

This clonotype was seen a few times. The J gene is TRBJ1-1, the V gene TRBV2; weak D call: TRBD1 (5 bases). Germline-derived CDR1 and CDR2 are SNHLY and FYNNEI. V was trimmed by 2 bases and J by 4 bases, leaving 8 bases between them. There are 13 residues in the CDR3. CDR3 protein: CASSELGGTEAFF. The CDR3 nucleotides read TGTGCCAGCAGTGAACTGGGGGGCACTGAAGCTTTCTTT.

V is TRBV19 and J is TRBJ2-7, with D possibly matching TRBD1 (7 bases). The CDR3 has 15 amino acids. With 3 bases removed from V and 4 bases from J, the gap between germline ends came to 16 bases. Germline V gives CDR1 LNHDA, CDR2 SQIVND (reference sequence). This chain's CDR3 is CASSIAQGGMYEQYF. In DNA, the CDR3 is TGTGCCAGTAGTATTGCGCAGGGGGGAATGTACGAGCAGTACTTC.

This clonotype was counted only a few times. The chain carries TRBV24-1 and TRBJ2-3; 7 nucleotides match TRBD1. V was clipped by 3 bases and J by 0 bases; unmatched bases: 8. The CDR3 is 17 amino acids. CDR1 and CDR2 from the germline V gene are KGHDR and SFDVKD. CDR3 amino acids: CATSDRGQEASTDTQYF. CDR3 DNA sequence: TGTGCCACCAGTGATCGCGGACAGGAGGCTAGCACAGATACGCAGTATTTT.

There are many counts of this clonotype. The chain couples TRBV5-1 to TRBJ1-4; D might be TRBD1 (5 bases). The V gene lost 2 bases and the J gene lost 12 bases, with 29 bases spanning the gap. This CDR3 comprises 18 residues. Germline V gene lookup returns CDR1 SGHRS and CDR2 YFSETQ. The CDR3 nucleotides read TGCGCCAGCAGCTTAAAAGTAGCTGAGGGACTGCCGGTCGCTGAACTGTTTTTT. Translating it yields CASSLKVAEGLPVAELFF.

A few counts support this clonotype. V gene TRBV12-3 or TRBV12-4 combines with J gene TRBJ2-1; no reliable D call. The V gene lost 8 bases and the J gene lost 9 bases, with 11 bases spanning the gap. This CDR3 comprises 11 residues. The CDR3 nucleotides are TGTGCCAGCGGGTGGGGTCGTGAGCAGTTCTTC. Translation: CASGWGREQFF.

This clonotype was detected only once. This chain uses TRBV7-9 with TRBJ2-7, with D hard to call. The CDR3 length is 15 residues. Germline V lookup: CDR1 SEHNR, CDR2 FQNEAQ (reference sequence). V shed 1 base and J shed 3 bases, with 13 bases lying between them. This CDR3 is CASSLEPSAIYEQYF. Here the CDR3 DNA reads TGTGCCAGCAGCTTAGAGCCCAGCGCCATCTACGAGCAGTACTTC.

This clonotype was detected a few times. The chain employs TRBV29-1 and TRBJ1-2; the D is unclear. Trimming stripped 3 bases from V and 5 bases from J, with 19 bases between. CDR3 length: 15 residues. The germline V gene encodes CDR1 SQVTM and CDR2 ANQGSEA. The CDR3 DNA follows: TGCAGCGTTGAGAAAGGCTGGACCCTGGGGTATGGCTACACCTTC. This sequence encodes CSVEKGWTLGYGYTF. Using reference TRBV29-1 and TRBJ1-2 for the parts outside the CDR3, the full variable domain is SAVISQKPSRDICQRGTSLTIQCQVDSQVTMMFWYRQQPGQSLTLIATANQGSEATYESGFVIDKFPISRPNLTFSTLTVSNMSPEDSSIYLCSVEKGWTLGYGYTFGSGTRLTVV.

This clonotype was recorded a few times. The genes are TRBV23-1 and TRBJ2-7; a possible D gene is TRBD2 (6 bases). TRBV23-1 is an ORF, with its function uncertain. Trimming stripped 4 bases from V and 1 base from J, with 14 bases between. This CDR3 spans 15 amino acids. The CDR3 loop is CASSRARDWSYEQYF. The CDR3 DNA is TGCGCCAGCAGTCGCGCCCGGGACTGGTCCTACGAGCAGTACTTC.

This clonotype was detected ten times or more. This chain joins TRBV5-5 and TRBJ2-1, with D uncertain. This CDR3 comprises 15 residues. Trimming removed 0 bases from V and 0 bases from J, with 7 bases in between. Per the germline V gene, CDR1 is SGHKS and CDR2 is YYEKEE (reference sequence). In DNA form, the CDR3 reads TGTGCCAGCAGCTTGGCCCTTAGCTCCTACAATGAGCAGTTCTTC. It yields the protein CASSLALSSYNEQFF. The full variable domain, with the rest looked up from reference TRBV5-5 and TRBJ2-1, is DAGVTQSPTHLIKTRGQQVTLRCSPISGHKSVSWYQQVLGQGPQFIFQYYEKEERGRGNFPDRFSARQFPNYSSELNVNALLLGDSALYLCASSLALSSYNEQFFGPGTRLTVL.

The rearrangement links TRBV5-1 to TRBJ2-7, with D perhaps assigned TRBD1 or TRBD2 (5 bases each). Trimming pared 0 bases from V and 2 bases from J, leaving 12 bases between. The CDR3 extends over 15 amino acids. The germline V gene has CDR1 SGHRS and CDR2 YFSETQ. The CDR3 loop reads CASSLDGTPTYEQYV. In DNA form, the CDR3 reads TGCGCCAGCAGCTTGGACGGGACCCCCACCTACGAGCAGTACGTC.

V is TRBV5-1 and J is TRBJ2-2; D is unclear. The V end was cut by 0 bases, the J end by 4 bases, with 7 bases between. Germline V gene lookup returns CDR1 SGHRS and CDR2 YFSETQ. CDR3 length: 14 amino acids. This CDR3 is CASSLVGTTGELFF. The CDR3 nucleotides are TGCGCCAGCAGCTTGGTGGGCACCACCGGGGAGCTGTTTTTT.

This chain joins TRBV28 and TRBJ2-7; D call uncertain. This CDR3 comprises 15 residues. Germline loops: CDR1 MDHEN, CDR2 SYDVKM. V shed 7 bases and J shed 2 bases, with 18 bases lying between them. CDR3 amino acids: CASTPGPATPYEQYF. In nucleotides, the CDR3 is TGTGCCAGCACCCCCGGGCCAGCCACCCCCTACGAGCAGTACTTC.